The 29 T cell receptor beta chains below were found in one sample sequenced in a study of cytomegalovirus exposure and HLA in healthy donors. The study ran its PCR with 60 Vbeta and 13 Jbeta primers. Repertoires were generated with immunoSEQ multiplex PCR, while TCRdb's copy carries only in-frame clones and drops some. The repertoire holds some 160,000 clones, with approximately 84% as singletons. Sequenced: PBMCs. The source of these receptors is a male donor in good health and CMV-seropositive.

The chain is built from TRBV27 and TRBJ1-1; D is unresolved. This CDR3 is 12 amino acids long. The V gene lost 3 bases and the J gene lost 11 bases, with 13 bases spanning the gap. In germline, CDR1 is MNHEY, CDR2 SMNVEV (reference sequence). CDR3: CASSLAGRVAFF. The CDR3 DNA reads as TGTGCCAGCAGTTTGGCCGGGAGGGTTGCTTTCTTT.

J is TRBJ2-3 and V is TRBV5-1; D is unresolved. The CDR3 is 16 amino acids. The germline CDR1 and CDR2 sequences are SGHRS and YFSETQ. V shed 1 base and J shed 0 bases, with 12 bases lying between them. The CDR3 DNA reads TGCGCCAGCAGCTTGAAAGGCGGCTCTAGCACAGATACGCAGTATTTT. It is translated as CASSLKGGSSTDTQYF.

As regards this clone: The junction shows a germline mismatch at one end, possibly a read error. The chain combines TRBV7-9 with TRBJ1-1; D remains unclear. Germline lookup yields CDR1 SEHNR and CDR2 FQNEAQ (reference sequence). This CDR3 region has 14 residues. The CDR3 DNA reads TGTTCCAGCAGCTTAGCCCGTCAGGACACTGAAGCTTTCTTT. It translates to CSSSLARQDTEAFF.

The chain has TRBV14 and TRBJ2-5, with D unclear. The CDR3 loop spans 12 amino acids. V lost 3 bases, J lost 5 bases, and 7 bases lay in between. Looked up from germline, CDR1 is SGHDN and CDR2 is FVKESK. CDR3 bases: TGTGCCAGCAGCCAGCACTATGAGACCCAGTACTTC. This gives the protein CASSQHYETQYF.

The gene calls are TRBV28 and TRBJ2-1; 9 bases match TRBD1. The V segment lost 6 bases and the J segment 9 bases; nucleotides outside the gene matches: 6. Per germline, CDR1 MDHEN and CDR2 SYDVKM. This CDR3 has 13 amino acids. Here the CDR3 DNA reads TGTGCCAGCAGAAGTAGACAGGGGGGTGAGCAGTTCTTC. Its translation is CASRSRQGGEQFF.

The gene calls are TRBV30 and TRBJ2-7; D is undetermined. This CDR3 has 12 amino acids. Trimming stripped 2 bases from V and 1 base from J, with 6 bases between. Per germline, CDR1 GTSNPN and CDR2 SVGIG (reference sequence). This chain's CDR3 is CAWSRFSYEQYF. In DNA form, the CDR3 reads TGTGCCTGGAGTCGGTTTTCCTACGAGCAGTACTTC.

In DNA form, the CDR3 reads TGTGCCAGTAGCCGCGCGAGGACCCAGTACTTC. Its protein product is CASSRARTQYF. The V and J genes are TRBV19 and TRBJ2-5; no clear D. CDR3 length: 11 amino acids. Germline V gene data show CDR1 as LNHDA and CDR2 as SQIVND (reference sequence). V lost 6 bases and J lost 7, with 9 bases in between.

The V gene is TRBV19, the J gene TRBJ2-7, with TRBD2 identical over 7 bases. This CDR3 is built from 15 residues. CDR1 LNHDA and CDR2 SQIVND come from the germline V gene (reference sequence). J lost 5 bases, V lost 2 bases, and 9 bases had no gene match. DNA for the CDR3: TGTGCCAGTAGTATAACTCTAGCGGCAGGAGACGAGCAGTACTTC. This sequence encodes CASSITLAAGDEQYF.

V and J are TRBV5-1 and TRBJ1-4, with D possibly being TRBD1 (6 bases). Germline V gene sequence: CDR1 SGHRS, CDR2 YFSETQ. Trimming pared 4 bases from V and 8 bases from J, leaving 12 bases between. CDR3 length equals 13 residues. The CDR3 spells CASSPSQGEKLFF. CDR3 in DNA: TGCGCCAGCAGCCCCTCACAGGGAGAAAAACTGTTTTTT.

The chain is built from TRBV27 and TRBJ2-1, with a tentative D call TRBD1 (6 bases). This CDR3 is built from 16 residues. With 1 base removed from V and 3 bases from J, the gap between germline ends came to 13 bases. Germline V gives CDR1 MNHEY, CDR2 SMNVEV (reference sequence). The CDR3 bases are TGTGCCAGCAGTTTATTACAGGGTGGACTCTACAATGAGCAGTTCTTC. Translated, it gives CASSLLQGGLYNEQFF.

The rearrangement joins TRBV5-1 to TRBJ1-1, with D possibly matching TRBD1 (5 bases). Germline assignment: CDR1 SGHRS and CDR2 YFSETQ. The CDR3 is 14 residues long. Between the trimmed V and J ends, which lost 0 bases and 4 bases, there was a span of 10 bases. As DNA, the CDR3 is TGCGCCAGCAGCTTGGCCCAGGGTCGCACTGAAGCTTTCTTT. Amino acid sequence: CASSLAQGRTEAFF.

This clone occurred once. The gene calls are TRBV5-1 and TRBJ2-7, with a tentative D call TRBD2 (6 bases). Germline CDR1 reads SGHRS; CDR2 reads YFSETQ. This CDR3 spans 14 amino acids. V lost 4 bases, J lost 2 bases, and 13 bases lay in between. CDR3 bases: TGCGCCAGCAGCACCCCGGGACTGGCCTACGAGCAGTACTTC. Its translation is CASSTPGLAYEQYF.

This clone has only a few counts. The genes are TRBV11-2 and TRBJ2-1; TRBD2 aligns across 8 bases. The V and J ends lost 3 bases and 10 bases, in that order; junction bases with no gene match: 5. The length of the CDR3 is 13 residues. Germline CDR1 SGHAT, CDR2 FQNNGV. The DNA for the CDR3 is TGTGCCAGCAGCTTTGTGGAGCGGGAGGAGCAGTTCTTC. Its protein product is CASSFVEREEQFF. Full variable domain (missing parts from reference TRBV11-2 and TRBJ2-1): EAGVAQSPRYKIIEKRQSVAFWCNPISGHATLYWYQQILGQGPKLLIQFQNNGVVDDSQLPKDRFSAERLKGVDSTLKIQPAKLEDSAVYLCASSFVEREEQFFGPGTRLTVL.

The V and J genes are TRBV7-9 and TRBJ2-7; a weak D match, TRBD2 (5 bases). Trimming took 4 bases from V and 5 from J, leaving 18 bases between them. CDR1 is SEHNR and CDR2 is FQNEAQ in the germline V gene (reference sequence). The CDR3 is made up of 15 amino acids. The CDR3 DNA is TGTGCCAGCAGCTACGACACTAGATCGGGTCACGAGCAGTACTTC. It encodes CASSYDTRSGHEQYF.

The genes are TRBV10-3 and TRBJ1-1; tentatively, D is TRBD1 (6 bases). The CDR3 covers 15 residues. The V end was cut by 3 bases, the J end by 4 bases, with 15 bases between. Germline V lookup: CDR1 ENHRY, CDR2 SYGVKD. The CDR3 DNA reads TGTGCCATCAGTGAAGGGGGAGGGGATAGCACTGAAGCTTTCTTT. Encoded protein: CAISEGGGDSTEAFF.

V gene TRBV7-9 combines with J gene TRBJ1-5; tentative D call: TRBD1 (5 bases). Germline values: CDR1 SEHNR, CDR2 FQNEAQ (reference sequence). V was clipped by 5 bases and J by 2 bases, with 13 bases between them. CDR3 length: 15 residues. The CDR3 DNA reads TGTGCCAGCAGCGAATCGGGCAGGGGCAATCAGCCCCAGCATTTT. Amino acid sequence: CASSESGRGNQPQHF.

In its sample, this clone was seen a few times. The chain uses TRBV9 and TRBJ2-3; D is uncertain. The germline CDR1 and CDR2 sequences are SGDLS and YYNGEE. The CDR3 consists of 15 residues. V lost 0 bases to trimming and J lost 4 bases, with 12 bases between them. The chain's CDR3 is CASSVVSAGSDTQYF. CDR3 DNA sequence: TGTGCCAGCAGCGTAGTCTCGGCAGGTTCAGATACGCAGTATTTT.

This chain connects TRBV19 to TRBJ1-2; D is possibly TRBD1 (5 bases). Trimming removed 4 bases at V and 0 bases at J, with 15 bases between. Germline CDR1 and CDR2: LNHDA and SQIVND (reference sequence). The CDR3 has 16 residues. The CDR3 DNA reads TGTGCCAGTAGTAGGAGACAGCCTCTGTCTAACTATGGCTACACCTTC. Translating it yields CASSRRQPLSNYGYTF. Variable domain in full (rest from reference TRBV19 and TRBJ1-2): DGGITQSPKYLFRKEGQNVTLSCEQNLNHDAMYWYRQDPGQGLRLIYYSQIVNDFQKGDIAEGYSVSREKKESFPLTVTSAQKNPTAFYLCASSRRQPLSNYGYTFGSGTRLTVV.

V usage is TRBV7-8 and J usage is TRBJ2-1; TRBD1 aligns across 9 bases. Germline V gene lookup returns CDR1 SGHVS and CDR2 FQNEAQ. The CDR3 extends over 16 amino acids. The ends lost 1 base at V and 3 bases at J; junction bases unmatched: 4. In DNA, the CDR3 is TGTGCCAGCAGCTTAGGTGGGACAGGGATCTACAATGAGCAGTTCTTC. As protein: CASSLGGTGIYNEQFF. Full variable domain (outside the CDR3, taken from reference TRBV7-8 and TRBJ2-1): GAGVSQSPRYKVAKRGQDVALRCDPISGHVSLFWYQQALGQGPEFLTYFQNEAQLDKSGLPSDRFFAERPEGSVSTLKIQRTQQEDSAVYLCASSLGGTGIYNEQFFGPGTRLTVL.

The rearrangement uses TRBV30 and TRBJ1-3, with D unclear. V shed 0 bases and J shed 0 bases, with 6 bases lying between them. The CDR3 has 14 amino acids. Germline lookup yields CDR1 GTSNPN and CDR2 SVGIG (reference sequence). The CDR3 coding sequence is TGTGCCTGGAGTGTACCAGGCTCTGGAAACACCATATATTTT. It translates to CAWSVPGSGNTIYF.

V and J are TRBV11-2 and TRBJ1-4; 8 nucleotides align to TRBD1. V was clipped by 3 bases and J by 4 bases; unmatched bases: 4. The CDR3 is 15 amino acids. In germline, CDR1 is SGHAT, CDR2 FQNNGV. The CDR3 spells CASSFGQGVNEKLFF. DNA of the CDR3: TGTGCCAGCAGCTTTGGACAGGGTGTTAATGAAAAACTGTTTTTT.

The J gene is TRBJ1-6, the V gene TRBV19; D possibly corresponds to TRBD1 (6 bases). Trimming removed 6 bases at V and 7 bases at J, with 10 bases between. Germline V gene data show CDR1 as LNHDA and CDR2 as SQIVND (reference sequence). The CDR3 length is 13 residues. The CDR3 is CASSRGLNSPLHF. CDR3 nucleotide sequence: TGTGCCAGTAGCAGGGGTCTAAATTCACCCCTCCACTTT.

The chain uses TRBV27 and TRBJ2-6; D not certain. Germline lookup yields CDR1 MNHEY and CDR2 SMNVEV (reference sequence). V was clipped by 7 bases and J by 4 bases, with 5 bases between them. The CDR3 is 12 residues long. CDR3 bases: TGTGCCAGCAACGGGGGGGCCAACGTCCTGACTTTC. It specifies CASNGGANVLTF.

The chain couples TRBV5-6 to TRBJ2-5; D is unclear. The V end was cut by 4 bases, the J end by 1 base, with 8 bases between. Germline CDR1 reads SGHDT; CDR2 reads YYEEEE. This CDR3 has 13 amino acids. This chain's CDR3 is CASSQSPQETQYF. The CDR3, as DNA: TGTGCCAGCAGCCAATCCCCCCAAGAGACCCAGTACTTC.

The chain is built from TRBV7-9 and TRBJ1-2; TRBD1 matches 8 bases. CDR3 size: 14 residues. Germline CDR1 and CDR2: SEHNR and FQNEAQ (reference sequence). The V gene end was trimmed by 3 bases and the J gene end by 8 bases; junction bases not matched to a gene: 8. CDR3 in amino acids: CASSFSDRAGGYTF. The CDR3 nucleotides are TGTGCCAGCAGCTTTTCGGACAGGGCGGGCGGCTACACCTTC.

This clone was observed a handful of times. J is TRBJ1-1 and V is TRBV5-5, with D unresolved. This CDR3 has 17 residues. Germline-derived CDR1 and CDR2 are SGHKS and YYEKEE (reference sequence). Trimming shortened V by 2 bases and J by 0 bases, and 17 bases separated the two germline ends. CDR3 residues: CASSFRSQLIMNTEAFF. The CDR3 DNA follows: TGTGCCAGCAGCTTTAGGAGTCAGCTTATCATGAACACTGAAGCTTTCTTT.

V gene TRBV7-8 combines with J gene TRBJ1-4; D ambiguous. This CDR3 has 15 amino acids. CDR1 and CDR2 from the germline V gene are SGHVS and FQNEAQ. The V gene lost 4 bases and the J gene lost 6 bases, with 15 bases spanning the gap. The CDR3 coding sequence is TGTGCCAGCAGCTCGAATGGACTGGCAGATGAAAAACTGTTTTTT. As protein: CASSSNGLADEKLFF.

The V and J genes are TRBV19 and TRBJ1-6; no clear D. The CDR3 has 15 amino acids. Germline CDR1 is LNHDA and CDR2 is SQIVND (reference sequence). The V end lost 6 bases, the J end lost 5 bases, and 14 bases lay between the germline ends. The DNA of the CDR3 is TGTGCCAGTAGCAGCGGGATTGGTAATAATTCACCCCTCCACTTT. This gives the protein CASSSGIGNNSPLHF.

V and J are TRBV6-5 and TRBJ2-7; 7 positions agree with TRBD1. The CDR3 loop spans 13 amino acids. The V and J ends lost 5 bases and 2 bases, in that order; junction bases with no gene match: 3. The V gene's germline CDR1 is MNHEY and CDR2 SVGAGI. The CDR3 loop reads CASSQGGPYEQYF. CDR3 nucleotides: TGTGCCAGCAGTCAAGGGGGCCCCTACGAGCAGTACTTC.